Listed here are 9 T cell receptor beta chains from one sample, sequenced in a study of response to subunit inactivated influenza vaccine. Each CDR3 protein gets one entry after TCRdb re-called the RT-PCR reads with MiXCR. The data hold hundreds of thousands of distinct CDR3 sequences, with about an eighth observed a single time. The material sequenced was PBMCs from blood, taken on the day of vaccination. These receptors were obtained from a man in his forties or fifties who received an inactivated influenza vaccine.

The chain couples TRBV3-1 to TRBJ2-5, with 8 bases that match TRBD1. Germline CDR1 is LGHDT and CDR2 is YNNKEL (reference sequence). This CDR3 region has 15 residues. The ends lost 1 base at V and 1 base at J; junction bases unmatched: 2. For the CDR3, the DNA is TGTGCCAGCAGCCAAGTAACAGGGGGCCAAGAGACCCAGTACTTC. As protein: CASSQVTGGQETQYF.

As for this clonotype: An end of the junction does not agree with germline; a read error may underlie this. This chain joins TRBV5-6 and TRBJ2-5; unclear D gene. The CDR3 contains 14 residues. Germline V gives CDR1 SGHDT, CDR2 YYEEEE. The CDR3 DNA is TGTGCCAGCAGCTTGGCCTACTACCACGAGACCCAGTACTTC. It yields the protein CASSLAYYHETQYF.

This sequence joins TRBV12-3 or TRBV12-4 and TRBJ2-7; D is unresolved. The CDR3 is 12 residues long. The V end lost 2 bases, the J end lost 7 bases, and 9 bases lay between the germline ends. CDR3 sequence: CASSLTRLEQYF. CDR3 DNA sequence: TGTGCCAGCAGTTTAACTCGATTGGAGCAGTACTTC.

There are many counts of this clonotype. The CDR3 DNA sequence: TGTGCCAGCAGCTTAAAGGGGCATGCTGAAGCTTTCTTT. Translating it yields CASSLKGHAEAFF. This chain uses TRBV7-9 with TRBJ1-1; perhaps TRBD1 as D (5 bases). V was cut by 2 bases and J by 6 bases, with 10 bases left in between. The CDR3 consists of 13 residues. Germline loops: CDR1 SEHNR, CDR2 FQNEAQ (reference sequence).

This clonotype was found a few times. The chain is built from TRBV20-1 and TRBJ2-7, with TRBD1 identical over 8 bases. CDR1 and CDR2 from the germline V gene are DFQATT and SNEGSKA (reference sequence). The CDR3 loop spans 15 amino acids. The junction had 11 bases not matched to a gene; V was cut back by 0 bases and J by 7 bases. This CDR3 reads CSARDLDRALGEQYF. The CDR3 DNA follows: TGCAGTGCTAGAGATCTGGACAGGGCGTTAGGGGAGCAGTACTTC.

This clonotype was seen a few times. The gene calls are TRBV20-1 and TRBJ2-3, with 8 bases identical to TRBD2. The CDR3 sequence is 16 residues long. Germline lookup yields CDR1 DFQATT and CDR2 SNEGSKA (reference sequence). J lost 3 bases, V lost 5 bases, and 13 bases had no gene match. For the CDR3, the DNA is TGCAGTGCTTCCCATCGGAGCGGGGGCGGGACAGATACGCAGTATTTT. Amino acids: CSASHRSGGGTDTQYF.

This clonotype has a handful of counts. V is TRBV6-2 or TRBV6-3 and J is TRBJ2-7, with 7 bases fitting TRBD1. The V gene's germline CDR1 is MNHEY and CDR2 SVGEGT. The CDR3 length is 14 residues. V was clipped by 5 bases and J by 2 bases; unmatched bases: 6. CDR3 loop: CASSPWGQTYEQYF. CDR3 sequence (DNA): TGTGCCAGCAGTCCCTGGGGACAGACCTACGAGCAGTACTTC.

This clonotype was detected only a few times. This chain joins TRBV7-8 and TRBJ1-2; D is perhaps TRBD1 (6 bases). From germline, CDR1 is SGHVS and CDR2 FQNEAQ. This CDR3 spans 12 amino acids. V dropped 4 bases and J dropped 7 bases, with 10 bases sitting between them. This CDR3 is CASSSYRVGYTF. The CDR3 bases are TGTGCCAGCAGCTCTTACAGGGTTGGCTACACCTTC.

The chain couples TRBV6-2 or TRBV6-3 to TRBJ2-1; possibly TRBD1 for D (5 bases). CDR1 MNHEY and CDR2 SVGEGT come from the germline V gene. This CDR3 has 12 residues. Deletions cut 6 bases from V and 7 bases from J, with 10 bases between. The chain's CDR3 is CASRPNRNEQFF. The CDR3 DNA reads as TGTGCCAGCAGACCCAACAGGAATGAGCAGTTCTTC.